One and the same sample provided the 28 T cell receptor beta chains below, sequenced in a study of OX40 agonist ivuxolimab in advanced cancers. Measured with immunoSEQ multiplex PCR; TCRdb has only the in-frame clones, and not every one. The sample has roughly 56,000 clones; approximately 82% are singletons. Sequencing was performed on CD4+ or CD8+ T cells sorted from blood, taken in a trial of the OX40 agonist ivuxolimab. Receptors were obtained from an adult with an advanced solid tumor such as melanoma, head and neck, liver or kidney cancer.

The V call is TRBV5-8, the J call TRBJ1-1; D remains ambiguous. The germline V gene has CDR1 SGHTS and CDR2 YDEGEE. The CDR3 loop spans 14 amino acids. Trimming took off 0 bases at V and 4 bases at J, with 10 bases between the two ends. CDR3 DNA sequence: TGTGCCAGCAGCTTGGCCTGGCAGAGCACTGAAGCTTTCTTT. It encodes CASSLAWQSTEAFF.

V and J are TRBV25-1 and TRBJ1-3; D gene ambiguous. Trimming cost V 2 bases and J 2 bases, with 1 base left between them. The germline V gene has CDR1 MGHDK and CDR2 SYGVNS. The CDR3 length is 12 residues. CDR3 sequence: CASSEAGNTIYF. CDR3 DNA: TGTGCCAGCAGTGAAGCTGGAAACACCATATATTTT.

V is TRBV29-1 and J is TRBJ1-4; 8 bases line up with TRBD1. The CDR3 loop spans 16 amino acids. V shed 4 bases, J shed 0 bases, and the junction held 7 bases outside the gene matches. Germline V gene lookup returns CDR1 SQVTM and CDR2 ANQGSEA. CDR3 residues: CSVGGAGGATNEKLFF. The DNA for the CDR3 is TGCAGCGTTGGAGGGGCAGGGGGCGCAACTAATGAAAAACTGTTTTTT.

The CDR3 sequence is CASSLRGLAYEQYF. CDR3 coding DNA: TGTGCCAGCAGCTTAAGGGGACTAGCTTACGAGCAGTACTTC. The V gene is TRBV13, the J gene TRBJ2-7; TRBD2 matches at 9 bases. Unmatched junction bases numbered 3, after V lost 2 bases and J lost 4 bases. Germline CDR1 PRHDT, CDR2 FYEKMQ (reference sequence). The CDR3 is made up of 14 amino acids.

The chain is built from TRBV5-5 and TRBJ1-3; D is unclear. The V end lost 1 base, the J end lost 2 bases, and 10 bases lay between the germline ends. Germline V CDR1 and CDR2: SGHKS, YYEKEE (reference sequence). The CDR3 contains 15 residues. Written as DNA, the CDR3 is TGTGCCAGCAGCTTGTCCCTAGGGACTGGAAACACCATATATTTT. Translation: CASSLSLGTGNTIYF.

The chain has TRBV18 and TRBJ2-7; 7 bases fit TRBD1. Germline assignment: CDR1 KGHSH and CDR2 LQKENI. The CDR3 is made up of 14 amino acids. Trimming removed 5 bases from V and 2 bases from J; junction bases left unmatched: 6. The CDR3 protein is CASSSWDRAYEQYF. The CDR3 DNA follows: TGTGCCAGCTCATCTTGGGACAGAGCCTACGAGCAGTACTTC.

The CDR3 spells CASSQTENSGANVLTF. In nucleotides, the CDR3 is TGTGCCAGCAGTCAGACAGAAAACTCTGGGGCCAACGTCCTGACTTTC. This sequence joins TRBV2 and TRBJ2-6, with D possibly matching TRBD1 (5 bases). Germline V gives CDR1 SNHLY, CDR2 FYNNEI. This CDR3 has 16 amino acids. V lost 5 bases and J 0 bases, leaving 11 bases between the germline ends.

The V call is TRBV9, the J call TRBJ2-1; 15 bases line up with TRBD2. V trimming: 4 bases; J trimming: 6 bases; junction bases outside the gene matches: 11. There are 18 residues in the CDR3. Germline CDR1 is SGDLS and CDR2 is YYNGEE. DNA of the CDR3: TGTGCCAGCAGCCCAAGGACTAGCGGGAGGGCCTCCGTCAATGAGCAGTTCTTC. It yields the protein CASSPRTSGRASVNEQFF.

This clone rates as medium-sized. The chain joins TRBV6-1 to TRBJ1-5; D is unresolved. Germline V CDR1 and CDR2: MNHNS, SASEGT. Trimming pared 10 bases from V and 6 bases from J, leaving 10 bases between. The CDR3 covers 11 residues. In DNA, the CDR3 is TGTGCCACCGCGGAGTTTCAGCCCCAGCATTTT. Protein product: CATAEFQPQHF.

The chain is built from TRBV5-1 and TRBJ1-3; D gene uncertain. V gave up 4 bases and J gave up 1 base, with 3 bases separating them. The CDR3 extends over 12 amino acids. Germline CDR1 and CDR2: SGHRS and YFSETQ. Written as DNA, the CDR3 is TGCGCCAGCAGCGGATCTGGAAACACCATATATTTT. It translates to CASSGSGNTIYF.

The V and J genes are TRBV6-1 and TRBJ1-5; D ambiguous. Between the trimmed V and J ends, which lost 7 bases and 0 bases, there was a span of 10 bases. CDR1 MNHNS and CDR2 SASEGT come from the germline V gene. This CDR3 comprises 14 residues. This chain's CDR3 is CASKEWGSNQPQHF. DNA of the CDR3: TGTGCCAGCAAAGAGTGGGGTAGCAATCAGCCCCAGCATTTT.

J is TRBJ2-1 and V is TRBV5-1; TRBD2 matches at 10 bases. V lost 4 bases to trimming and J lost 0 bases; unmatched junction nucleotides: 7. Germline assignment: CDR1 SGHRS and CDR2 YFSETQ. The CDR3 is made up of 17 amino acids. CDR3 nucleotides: TGCGCCAGCAGCCTAGGACTAGCGGTGAGCTCCTACAATGAGCAGTTCTTC. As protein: CASSLGLAVSSYNEQFF. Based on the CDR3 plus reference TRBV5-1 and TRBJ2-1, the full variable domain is KAGVTQTPRYLIKTRGQQVTLSCSPISGHRSVSWYQQTPGQGLQFLFEYFSETQRNKGNFPGRFSGRQFSNSRSEMNVSTLELGDSALYLCASSLGLAVSSYNEQFFGPGTRLTVL.

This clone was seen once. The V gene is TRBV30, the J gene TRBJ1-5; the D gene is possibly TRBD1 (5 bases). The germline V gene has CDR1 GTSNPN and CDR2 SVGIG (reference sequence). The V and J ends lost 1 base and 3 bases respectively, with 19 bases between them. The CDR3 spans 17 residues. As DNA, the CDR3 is TGTGCCTGGAGTGAGTTGTCGGCAGGGTACGACAATCAGCCCCAGCATTTT. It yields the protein CAWSELSAGYDNQPQHF.

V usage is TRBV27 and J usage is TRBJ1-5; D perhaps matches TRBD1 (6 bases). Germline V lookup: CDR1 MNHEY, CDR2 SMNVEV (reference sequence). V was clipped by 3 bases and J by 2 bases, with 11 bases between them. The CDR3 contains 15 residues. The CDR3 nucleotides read TGTGCCAGCAGTTTTAGGGGGGGCCGCAATCAGCCCCAGCATTTT. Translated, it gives CASSFRGGRNQPQHF.

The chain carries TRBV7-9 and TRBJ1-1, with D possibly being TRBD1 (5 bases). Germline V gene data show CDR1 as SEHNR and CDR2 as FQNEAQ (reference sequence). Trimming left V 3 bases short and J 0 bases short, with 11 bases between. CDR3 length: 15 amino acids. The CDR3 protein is CASSLGGAMNTEAFF. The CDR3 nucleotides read TGTGCCAGCAGCTTGGGGGGAGCAATGAACACTGAAGCTTTCTTT.

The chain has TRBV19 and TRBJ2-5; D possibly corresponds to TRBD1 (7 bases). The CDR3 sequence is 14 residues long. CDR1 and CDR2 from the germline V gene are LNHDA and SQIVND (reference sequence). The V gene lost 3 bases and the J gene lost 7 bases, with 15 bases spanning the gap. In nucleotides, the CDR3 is TGTGCCAGTAGTATGTCGGGCCAGGGGGGGACCCAGTACTTC. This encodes CASSMSGQGGTQYF.

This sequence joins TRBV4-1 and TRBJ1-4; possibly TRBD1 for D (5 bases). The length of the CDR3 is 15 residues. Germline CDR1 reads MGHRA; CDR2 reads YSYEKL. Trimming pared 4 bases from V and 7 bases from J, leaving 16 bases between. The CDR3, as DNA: TGCGCCAGCAGCCCCCCTTGGGCAGGGAGTGAAAAACTGTTTTTT. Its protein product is CASSPPWAGSEKLFF.

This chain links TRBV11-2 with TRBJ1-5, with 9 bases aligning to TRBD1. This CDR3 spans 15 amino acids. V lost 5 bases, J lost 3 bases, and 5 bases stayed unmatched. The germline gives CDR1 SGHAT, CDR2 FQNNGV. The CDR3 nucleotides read TGTGCCAGCAGCGATGACAGGGGGACCAATCAGCCCCAGCATTTT. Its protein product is CASSDDRGTNQPQHF.

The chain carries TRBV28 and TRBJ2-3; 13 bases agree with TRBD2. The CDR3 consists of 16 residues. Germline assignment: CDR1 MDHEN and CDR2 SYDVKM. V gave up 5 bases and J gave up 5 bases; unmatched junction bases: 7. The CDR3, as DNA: TGTGCCAGCAGTCTAGGGACTAGCGGGACGAGAGATACGCAGTATTTT. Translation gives CASSLGTSGTRDTQYF.

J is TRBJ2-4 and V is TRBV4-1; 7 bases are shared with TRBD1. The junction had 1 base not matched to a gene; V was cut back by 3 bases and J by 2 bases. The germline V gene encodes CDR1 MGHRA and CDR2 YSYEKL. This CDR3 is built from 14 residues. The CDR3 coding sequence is TGCGCCAGCAGCCAGACAGGGACCAAAAACATTCAGTACTTC. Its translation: CASSQTGTKNIQYF.

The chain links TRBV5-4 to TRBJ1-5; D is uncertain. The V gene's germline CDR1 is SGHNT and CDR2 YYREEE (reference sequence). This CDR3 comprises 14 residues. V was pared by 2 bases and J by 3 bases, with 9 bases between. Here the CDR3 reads CASSFRQINQPQHF. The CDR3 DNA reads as TGTGCCAGCAGCTTTAGACAAATCAATCAGCCCCAGCATTTT.

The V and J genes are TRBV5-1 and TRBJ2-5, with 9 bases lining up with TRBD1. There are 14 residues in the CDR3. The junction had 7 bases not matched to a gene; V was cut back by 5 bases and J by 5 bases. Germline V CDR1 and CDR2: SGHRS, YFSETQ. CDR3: CASRLQGARETQYF. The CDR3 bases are TGCGCCAGCAGGTTACAGGGGGCCCGGGAGACCCAGTACTTC.

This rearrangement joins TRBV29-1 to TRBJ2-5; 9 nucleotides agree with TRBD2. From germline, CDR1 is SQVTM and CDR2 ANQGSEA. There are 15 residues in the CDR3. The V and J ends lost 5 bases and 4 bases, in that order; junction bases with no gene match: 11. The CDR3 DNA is TGCAGCGTTATACGGGGTGGCGGGAGGGGAGAGACCCAGTACTTC. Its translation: CSVIRGGGRGETQYF.

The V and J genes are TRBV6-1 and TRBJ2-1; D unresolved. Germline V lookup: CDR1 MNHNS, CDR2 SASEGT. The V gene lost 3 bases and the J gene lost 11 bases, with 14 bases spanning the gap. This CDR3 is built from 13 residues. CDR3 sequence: CASSEVSGQKQFF. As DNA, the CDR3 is TGTGCCAGCAGTGAGGTTTCTGGTCAGAAGCAGTTCTTC.

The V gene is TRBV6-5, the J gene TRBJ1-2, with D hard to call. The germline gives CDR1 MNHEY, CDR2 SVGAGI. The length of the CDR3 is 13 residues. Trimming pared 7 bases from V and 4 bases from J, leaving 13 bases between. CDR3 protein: CASKGRRPYGYTF. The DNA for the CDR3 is TGTGCCAGCAAGGGCAGACGGCCCTATGGCTACACCTTC.

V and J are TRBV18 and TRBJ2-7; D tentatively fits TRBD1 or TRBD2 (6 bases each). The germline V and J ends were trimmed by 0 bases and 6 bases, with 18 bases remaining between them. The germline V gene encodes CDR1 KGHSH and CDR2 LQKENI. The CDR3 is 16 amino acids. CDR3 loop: CASSPPEGGGTREQYF. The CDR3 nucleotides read TGTGCCAGCTCACCACCGGAAGGGGGAGGAACCCGCGAGCAGTACTTC.

The CDR3, as DNA: TGCAGCGTTGACCTTAACGGCGAGCAGTACTTC. Translating it yields CSVDLNGEQYF. V is TRBV29-1 and J is TRBJ2-7, with D uncertain. The V end lost 3 bases, the J end lost 6 bases, and 9 bases lay between the germline ends. The CDR3 runs to 11 residues. CDR1 SQVTM and CDR2 ANQGSEA come from the germline V gene.

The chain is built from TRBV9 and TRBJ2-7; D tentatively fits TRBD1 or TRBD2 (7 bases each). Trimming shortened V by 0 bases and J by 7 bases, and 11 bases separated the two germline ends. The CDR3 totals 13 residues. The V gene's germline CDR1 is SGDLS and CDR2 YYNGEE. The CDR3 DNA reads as TGTGCCAGCAGCGTAGGACAGGGAGGGGAGCAGTACTTC. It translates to CASSVGQGGEQYF.